This T cell receptor (beta chain) was profiled in a study of blood T cell repertoires in COVID-19. Germline V gene data show CDR1 as MNHEY and CDR2 as SVGAGI. The ends were cut back, 5 bases at V and 1 base at J, with 11 bases in the middle. The CDR3 extends over 14 amino acids. Original handling: Estimation of nucleated cell counts relied on the amplification of reference gene primers. This table comes from immunoSEQ multiplex PCR, and its TCRdb copy is limited to in-frame clones, with some not included. The DNA gave D and trimming, while V, J and clone size come from that table. Of around 360,000 clones listed, around 87% are singletons.

V and J are TRBV6-5 and TRBJ1-1; D possibly corresponds to TRBD1 (5 bases). The specimen sequenced was peripheral blood. The clonotype originates from a woman aged 25 to 45 with COVID-19, enrolled during active disease. The CDR3 DNA sequence: TGTGCCAGCAGTACGGGACTCACGAACACTGAAGCTTTCTTT. It encodes CASSTGLTNTEAFF.